This TCR beta chain was identified during a study of radiotherapy plus CTLA-4 blockade in lung cancer. Germline V gene sequence: CDR1 MNHEY, CDR2 SVGAGI. The CDR3 spans 13 residues. Between the trimmed V and J ends, which lost 7 bases and 7 bases, there was a span of 16 bases. There are a few counts of this clone. Measured with immunoSEQ multiplex PCR; TCRdb has only the in-frame clones, and not every one. The table lists about 97,000 clones, 65% to 80% of them singletons, with approximately 3% in the top ten. The sample in question was peripheral blood, obtained from a patient treated with radiotherapy plus ipilimumab. This receptor was taken from a human donor with non-small cell lung cancer who had a partial response to radiotherapy plus ipilimumab. Some clones in this sample may be carry-over from other donors' samples. The chain joins TRBV6-5 to TRBJ1-1; tentative D call: TRBD1 (5 bases). For the CDR3, the DNA is TGTGCCAGCACCCCAGGGAGGTTTTTTGAAGCTTTCTTT. Translation: CASTPGRFFEAFF.